Following are 24 T cell receptor beta chains from one sample sequenced in a study of OX40 agonist ivuxolimab in advanced cancers. Produced via immunoSEQ multiplex PCR; TCRdb's table is partial and in-frame only. This sample has 65,000 to 85,000 clones, with approximately 81% found just once. Here the sequenced sample was CD4+ or CD8+ T cells sorted from blood, taken in a trial of the OX40 agonist ivuxolimab. The receptors come from an adult with an advanced solid tumor such as melanoma, head and neck, liver or kidney cancer.

This clone was found a few times. This chain connects TRBV27 to TRBJ2-7, with 8 bases aligning to TRBD2. V lost 10 bases and J lost 3; bases outside the gene matches: 11. There are 14 residues in the CDR3. Germline CDR1 and CDR2: MNHEY and SMNVEV (reference sequence). CDR3 residues: CATSSRGGYYEQYF. The CDR3 bases are TGTGCCACCAGCTCTCGGGGGGGCTACTACGAGCAGTACTTC.

This rearrangement joins TRBV11-3 to TRBJ2-1; 16 bases line up with TRBD2. This CDR3 region has 16 residues. V dropped 5 bases and J dropped 8; count of bases not matched to a gene: 6. Germline assignment: CDR1 SGHNT and CDR2 YENEEA. The CDR3 sequence is CASSPGLAGGGYEQFF. The DNA of the CDR3 is TGTGCCAGCAGCCCGGGACTAGCGGGGGGGGGCTATGAGCAGTTCTTC.

The rearrangement links TRBV5-1 to TRBJ1-1; D unresolved. Germline CDR1 reads SGHRS; CDR2 reads YFSETQ. V lost 0 bases, J lost 0 bases, and 9 bases lay in between. This CDR3 comprises 15 residues. CDR3 sequence: CASSLGASLNTEAFF. CDR3 sequence (DNA): TGCGCCAGCAGCTTGGGGGCCAGTCTGAACACTGAAGCTTTCTTT.

The chain joins TRBV2 to TRBJ2-3; D is perhaps TRBD2 (6 bases). The CDR3 length is 14 residues. Germline CDR1 is SNHLY and CDR2 is FYNNEI. Deletions cut 4 bases from V and 6 bases from J, with 14 bases between. CDR3 protein: CASSGDSQLDTQYF. In nucleotides, the CDR3 is TGTGCCAGCAGTGGGGACTCCCAACTTGATACGCAGTATTTT.

The rearrangement uses TRBV5-6 and TRBJ1-1; D ambiguous. Per germline, CDR1 SGHDT and CDR2 YYEEEE. The germline V and J ends were trimmed by 4 bases and 0 bases, with 7 bases remaining between them. CDR3 length: 13 amino acids. CDR3 nucleotide sequence: TGTGCCAGCAGCCGGACGATGAACACTGAAGCTTTCTTT. Protein: CASSRTMNTEAFF.

The rearrangement uses TRBV7-9 and TRBJ1-5; 11 bases agree with TRBD1. CDR1 SEHNR and CDR2 FQNEAQ come from the germline V gene (reference sequence). This CDR3 is 15 amino acids long. With 5 bases clipped from V and 5 bases from J, the junction kept 5 bases outside the gene matches. CDR3 region: CASSAGTGGDQPQHF. The CDR3 bases are TGTGCCAGCAGCGCGGGGACAGGGGGGGATCAGCCCCAGCATTTT.

J is TRBJ2-7 and V is TRBV9; 7 bases are shared with TRBD2. Trimming removed 0 bases from V and 4 bases from J; junction bases left unmatched: 7. The CDR3 sequence is 15 residues long. Germline CDR1 and CDR2: SGDLS and YYNGEE. CDR3 sequence (DNA): TGTGCCAGCAGCGTAGGGGACTACAATTATTACGAGCAGTACTTC. It encodes CASSVGDYNYYEQYF.

The genes are TRBV9 and TRBJ1-1, with TRBD1 as a possible D gene (6 bases). The CDR3 is made up of 15 amino acids. V was cut by 0 bases and J by 4 bases, with 13 bases left in between. Per the germline V gene, CDR1 is SGDLS and CDR2 is YYNGEE. The CDR3 DNA is TGTGCCAGCAGCGTAGGGTGGGGGGCCAGCACTGAAGCTTTCTTT. It encodes CASSVGWGASTEAFF.

This chain connects TRBV11-1 to TRBJ1-4; 12 nucleotides align to TRBD1. V shed 4 bases, J shed 6 bases, and the junction held 9 bases outside the gene matches. CDR1 SGHAT and CDR2 FQDESV come from the germline V gene (reference sequence). This CDR3 spans 17 amino acids. The CDR3 bases are TGTGCCAGCAGCTCAAGGGACAGGGGGCGCATGGATGAAAAACTGTTTTTT. Its protein product is CASSSRDRGRMDEKLFF.

V usage is TRBV10-2 and J usage is TRBJ2-1, with a possible D match to TRBD2 (5 bases). V dropped 8 bases and J dropped 13 bases, with 18 bases sitting between them. Germline CDR1 is WSHSY and CDR2 is SAAADI. This CDR3 is 12 amino acids long. The CDR3 DNA reads TGCGCCAGCGAAGAGCCCAGCGGCAACCAGTTCTTC. Its translation is CASEEPSGNQFF.

The V gene is TRBV5-1, the J gene TRBJ2-1; TRBD1 might be the D (5 bases). The germline V gene has CDR1 SGHRS and CDR2 YFSETQ. Trimming took 2 bases from V and 7 from J, leaving 16 bases between them. The CDR3 has 15 residues. The CDR3, as DNA: TGCGCCAGCAGCTTTGGCCAGGGCGGTGTGAATGAGCAGTTCTTC. Translated, it gives CASSFGQGGVNEQFF.

V gene TRBV5-1 combines with J gene TRBJ2-2, with no clear D. CDR3 length: 15 amino acids. CDR1 SGHRS and CDR2 YFSETQ come from the germline V gene. Trimming removed 0 bases at V and 4 bases at J, with 10 bases between. CDR3 in DNA: TGCGCCAGCAGCTTGGGTTCCGCCTTCACCGGGGAGCTGTTTTTT. This encodes CASSLGSAFTGELFF.

This chain links TRBV7-3 with TRBJ2-2, with 10 bases fitting TRBD1. The V and J ends lost 5 bases and 2 bases, in that order; junction bases with no gene match: 2. This CDR3 is built from 15 residues. Germline assignment: CDR1 SGHTA and CDR2 FQGTGA. DNA for the CDR3: TGTGCCAGCAGCCGACAGGGGGCTAACACCGGGGAGCTGTTTTTT. Its protein is CASSRQGANTGELFF.

The chain is built from TRBV5-6 and TRBJ2-3; unclear D gene. CDR3 size: 15 residues. Germline lookup yields CDR1 SGHDT and CDR2 YYEEEE. V lost 0 bases, J lost 0 bases, and 8 bases lay in between. DNA for the CDR3: TGTGCCAGCAGCTTGGACCAAAGAAGCACAGATACGCAGTATTTT. The encoded protein is CASSLDQRSTDTQYF.

Concerning this clone: One end of the junction varies from germline; a read error may be responsible. The V and J genes are TRBV5-1 and TRBJ1-5, with D possibly being TRBD1 (5 bases). The germline gives CDR1 SGHRS, CDR2 YFSETQ. CDR3 length equals 15 residues. The CDR3: CASRLVRDHNQPQHF. The CDR3, as DNA: TGCGCCAGCAGATTGGTCCGGGACCACAATCAGCCCCAGCATTTT.

The V gene is TRBV10-3, the J gene TRBJ2-7; 12 bases align to TRBD2. The junction had 2 bases not matched to a gene; V was cut back by 4 bases and J by 4 bases. The CDR3 contains 14 residues. The germline V gene encodes CDR1 ENHRY and CDR2 SYGVKD. The CDR3 nucleotides are TGTGCCATCAGTGGACTAGCGGGAGTGTACGAGCAGTACTTC. This gives the protein CAISGLAGVYEQYF.

CDR3 sequence (DNA): TGTGCCAGCAGTTACGGTAGGGCTGGAAACACCATATATTTT. Its translation: CASSYGRAGNTIYF. The chain recombines TRBV6-6 with TRBJ1-3, with D unclear. The germline V gene has CDR1 MNHNY and CDR2 SVGAGI (reference sequence). This CDR3 is built from 14 residues. The V end lost 2 bases, the J end lost 2 bases, and 7 bases lay between the germline ends.

This rearrangement joins TRBV28 to TRBJ1-1; possibly TRBD1 for D (5 bases). CDR3 length: 13 residues. V dropped 5 bases and J dropped 3 bases, with 10 bases sitting between them. Germline V CDR1 and CDR2: MDHEN, SYDVKM. The CDR3 protein is CASSPGVDTEAFF. CDR3 in DNA: TGTGCCAGCAGTCCGGGGGTGGACACTGAAGCTTTCTTT.

This clone was found a few times. The chain carries TRBV6-6 and TRBJ1-3; D gene uncertain. CDR3 length: 16 residues. CDR1 and CDR2 from the germline V gene are MNHNY and SVGAGI (reference sequence). V lost 7 bases and J lost 1, with 17 bases in between. The DNA of the CDR3 is TGTGCCAGCAACTACCGGGGAGGGCTTTCTGGAAACACCATATATTTT. Encoded protein: CASNYRGGLSGNTIYF.

J is TRBJ2-2 and V is TRBV7-2; D may be TRBD1 or TRBD2 (5 bases each). V lost 3 bases and J 6 bases, leaving 8 bases between the germline ends. CDR3 size: 13 residues. Germline loops: CDR1 SGHTA, CDR2 FQGNSA. The CDR3 loop reads CASSLRGPGELFF. The DNA of the CDR3 is TGTGCCAGCAGCTTGAGGGGCCCCGGGGAGCTGTTTTTT.

The chain carries TRBV7-2 and TRBJ2-7, with D tentatively TRBD1 (6 bases). Trimming removed 4 bases from V and 3 bases from J, with 19 bases in between. CDR3 length: 16 residues. CDR1 SGHTA and CDR2 FQGNSA come from the germline V gene. The CDR3 protein is CASSSGIGRGNYEQYF. CDR3 DNA: TGTGCCAGCAGCTCGGGAATAGGCAGGGGAAACTACGAGCAGTACTTC. Based on the CDR3 plus reference TRBV7-2 and TRBJ2-7, the full variable domain is GAGVSQSPSNKVTEKGKDVELRCDPISGHTALYWYRQSLGQGLEFLIYFQGNSAPDKSGLPSDRFSAERTGGSVSTLTIQRTQQEDSAVYLCASSSGIGRGNYEQYFGPGTRLTVT.

The chain recombines TRBV30 with TRBJ2-2; D ambiguous. Germline V gene lookup returns CDR1 GTSNPN and CDR2 SVGIG (reference sequence). The CDR3 extends over 14 amino acids. The V and J ends lost 3 bases and 1 base respectively, with 9 bases between them. The CDR3 sequence: CAWSARGNTGELFF. CDR3 sequence (DNA): TGTGCCTGGAGCGCCCGAGGGAACACCGGGGAGCTGTTTTTT.

The chain links TRBV28 to TRBJ1-5; no reliable D call. Germline CDR1 reads MDHEN; CDR2 reads SYDVKM. This CDR3 contains 12 residues. Trimming pared 7 bases from V and 2 bases from J, leaving 6 bases between. The CDR3: CASTVGNQPQHF. In DNA, the CDR3 is TGTGCCAGCACGGTAGGCAATCAGCCCCAGCATTTT.

The chain employs TRBV27 and TRBJ1-5; 8 bases fit TRBD1. This CDR3 has 14 amino acids. J was trimmed by 4 bases and V by 8 bases; bases with no gene match: 7. Germline V CDR1 and CDR2: MNHEY, SMNVEV (reference sequence). The CDR3 DNA follows: TGTGCCAGCTCTCGGGGGACAGGAAATCAGCCCCAGCATTTT. It is translated as CASSRGTGNQPQHF.